This TCR beta chain was captured in a study of cytomegalovirus exposure and HLA in healthy donors. Findings and limits, study-wide: A prior analysis recorded that most TCR beta V segments were productive about 87% or about 30% of the time.

Use of 60 Vbeta and 13 Jbeta primers characterized the PCR. Assay: immunoSEQ multiplex PCR; the TCRdb copy retains only in-frame clones and omits some. Of some 100,000 clones in the sample, 75% to 85% were seen once. Notes on this clone: The antigen is not known.

Trimming removed 6 bases from V and 3 bases from J; junction bases left unmatched: 10. The CDR3 is 16 residues long. The germline V gene encodes CDR1 WSHSY and CDR2 SAAADI. The clonotype comes from a female donor in good health and CMV-seropositive. The rearrangement uses TRBV10-2 and TRBJ1-5; 8 bases line up with TRBD1. The sequenced sample consisted of PBMCs. The CDR3 loop reads CASSPPTTGDNQPQHF. The CDR3 DNA is TGCGCCAGCAGCCCCCCCACGACAGGGGACAATCAGCCCCAGCATTTT.